The entry that follows covers one TCR beta chain sequence. Sequenced by immunoSEQ multiplex PCR; TCRdb stores in-frame clones only, minus some. Counted here are more than 20,000 clones, approximately 95% occurring once; the ten biggest clones make up 6.8%. Germline CDR1 and CDR2: MRHNA and SNTAGT. This CDR3 region has 15 residues. Trimming cost V 0 bases and J 4 bases; bases outside gene matches: 0. This sample is drawn from a study of T cell changes during pregnancy in multiple sclerosis. The clonotype comes from a female donor with multiple sclerosis, enrolled in a pregnancy study. J is TRBJ2-1 and V is TRBV6-4; TRBD2 aligns across 10 bases. The sequencing used CD8+ T cells from peripheral blood mononuclear cells, collected in the third trimester of pregnancy. The CDR3 sequence is CASSDSTSGYNEQFF. The CDR3 bases are TGTGCCAGCAGTGACTCGACTAGCGGGTACAATGAGCAGTTCTTC.